A single sample is the source of the 5 T cell receptor beta chains below, sequenced in a study of blood T cells in healthy people across ages. The authors ran a second PCR of about 6 to 12 cycles using a sample-barcoded 5' primer and a J-beta primer mix. TCRdb independently ran MiXCR on the 5' RACE reads; one entry per CDR3 protein. This sample yields over 1,200,000 distinct CDR3 sequences, of which 55% to 75% are seen a single time; 6.5% to 8% belongs to the top ten. Specimen: blood. These receptors all stem from a young man in good health.

The CDR3 nucleotides read TGTGCCAGCAGCCAAGTAACTTCACCCCTCCACTTT. As protein: CASSQVTSPLHF. The chain joins TRBV4-2 to TRBJ1-6; D is ambiguous. Germline V gene lookup returns CDR1 LGHNA and CDR2 YNFKEQ. This CDR3 spans 12 amino acids. Trimming left V 1 base short and J 9 bases short, with 4 bases between.

This clonotype was observed a few times. This chain uses TRBV7-6 with TRBJ2-1; D assignment may be TRBD1 or TRBD2 (6 bases each). This CDR3 region has 18 residues. Germline CDR1 is SGHVS and CDR2 is FNYEAQ. The ends were cut back, 3 bases at V and 5 bases at J, with 23 bases in the middle. The CDR3 spells CASSLVGGIWPRNNEQFF. The CDR3 DNA sequence: TGTGCCAGCAGCTTGGTAGGGGGGATCTGGCCTAGGAACAATGAGCAGTTCTTC.

This CDR3 is CASSFTLGDEKLFF. The CDR3 coding sequence is TGCGCCAGCAGCTTCACACTTGGGGATGAAAAACTGTTTTTT. The rearrangement joins TRBV5-1 to TRBJ1-4, with D uncertain. The CDR3 is 14 amino acids. Looked up from germline, CDR1 is SGHRS and CDR2 is YFSETQ. Trimming pared 2 bases from V and 6 bases from J, leaving 11 bases between.

This rearrangement joins TRBV12-3 or TRBV12-4 to TRBJ2-3; 9 bases align to TRBD2. The trim removed 2 bases at V and 0 bases at J, leaving 3 bases unmatched. CDR3 size: 16 residues. The CDR3 DNA reads as TGTGCCAGCAGTTTACCTAGCGGGGCTAGCACAGATACGCAGTATTTT. It specifies CASSLPSGASTDTQYF.

V usage is TRBV12-5 and J usage is TRBJ2-3, with D perhaps TRBD2 (5 bases). Trimming cost V 6 bases and J 5 bases, with 12 bases left between them. CDR1 is LGHNT and CDR2 is FRNRAP in the germline V gene. This CDR3 region has 13 residues. The CDR3 DNA follows: TGTGCTAGTGGGGGTGACCGGGGAGATACGCAGTATTTT. It codes for CASGGDRGDTQYF.